The T cell receptor (beta chain) described here comes from a study of CD8 T cells in cerebrospinal fluid in Alzheimer's disease. CDR3 length: 15 residues. Germline V gene sequence: CDR1 ENHRY, CDR2 SYGVKD. TCRdb reprocessed the 10x single-cell sequencing reads and reports one entry per CDR3 protein, with no DNA. The specimen's table records roughly 1,300 distinct CDR3 sequences. This clonotype is deemed large by its frequency. The chain carries TRBV10-3 and TRBJ1-1; the D call of TRBD1 rests on TCRdb alone, since no DNA is present to check it. This TCR was recovered from a human donor in good health. The sample taken for sequencing was cerebrospinal fluid. This CDR3 reads CAITEQTGGAAEAFF.